This TCR beta chain was captured in a study of T cell responses to AZD1222 COVID-19 vaccine. The overall study: Combined were second doses at about 4 or about 12 weeks.

A note on this clone: Its antigen is undetermined.

Repertoires were generated with immunoSEQ multiplex PCR, while TCRdb's copy carries only in-frame clones and drops some. Of more than 100,000 clones listed, around 90% are singletons. Germline V lookup: CDR1 MDHEN, CDR2 SYDVKM. With 7 bases removed from V and 12 bases from J, the gap between germline ends came to 13 bases. There are 12 residues in the CDR3. Findings of the study overall: The sample set comprised mostly white British donors with more females, and clonal diversity was possibly underestimated. Reportedly, nearly half of unique spike TCRs recognized epitopes outside B.1.351/B.1.1.7 mutations. Breadth and depth of Spike-specific TCRs rose after two AZD1222 doses.

The sequence was collected from an adult in good health. The input for sequencing was peripheral blood, taken on day 0 of AZD1222 vaccination. This chain links TRBV28 with TRBJ1-6; the D is unclear. CDR3 nucleotides: TGTGCCAGCAAGGTTGCGTTTTTACCCCTCCACTTT. Its protein is CASKVAFLPLHF.